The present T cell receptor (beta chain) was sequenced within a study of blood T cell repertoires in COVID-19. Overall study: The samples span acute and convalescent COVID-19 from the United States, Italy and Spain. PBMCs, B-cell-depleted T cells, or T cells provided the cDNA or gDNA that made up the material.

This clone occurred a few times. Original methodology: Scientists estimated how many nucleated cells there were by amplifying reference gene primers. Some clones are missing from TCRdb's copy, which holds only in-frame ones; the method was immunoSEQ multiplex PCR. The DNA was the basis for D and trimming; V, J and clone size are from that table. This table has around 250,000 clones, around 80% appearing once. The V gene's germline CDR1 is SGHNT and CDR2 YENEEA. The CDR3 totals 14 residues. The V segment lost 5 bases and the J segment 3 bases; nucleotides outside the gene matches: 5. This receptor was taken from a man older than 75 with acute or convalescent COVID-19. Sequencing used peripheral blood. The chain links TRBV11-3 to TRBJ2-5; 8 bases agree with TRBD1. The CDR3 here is CASSRTGWEETQYF. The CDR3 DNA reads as TGTGCCAGCAGCCGGACAGGGTGGGAAGAGACCCAGTACTTC.